This T cell receptor (beta chain) was recorded in a study of cytomegalovirus exposure and HLA in healthy donors. Turning to the study itself: Clustering assigned around 77% of the approximately 400 genotyped donors to the Caucasian-associated ancestry cluster.

The V gene lost 2 bases and the J gene lost 0 bases, with 9 bases spanning the gap. The CDR3 has 15 amino acids. In germline, CDR1 is SEHNR, CDR2 FQNEAQ (reference sequence). The study ran its PCR with 60 Vbeta and 13 Jbeta primers. This table comes from immunoSEQ multiplex PCR, and its TCRdb copy is limited to in-frame clones, with some not included. The listing records tens of thousands of clones. There were likely unrecorded immune exposures, though donors were nominally healthy when sampled. This clonotype was sampled from a female donor in good health and CMV-seropositive. The gene calls are TRBV7-9 and TRBJ2-3; perhaps TRBD2 as D (5 bases). Sequenced sample: PBMCs. DNA of the CDR3: TGTGCCAGCAGCTTAACGAGGACTAGCACAGATACGCAGTATTTT. Translated: CASSLTRTSTDTQYF.